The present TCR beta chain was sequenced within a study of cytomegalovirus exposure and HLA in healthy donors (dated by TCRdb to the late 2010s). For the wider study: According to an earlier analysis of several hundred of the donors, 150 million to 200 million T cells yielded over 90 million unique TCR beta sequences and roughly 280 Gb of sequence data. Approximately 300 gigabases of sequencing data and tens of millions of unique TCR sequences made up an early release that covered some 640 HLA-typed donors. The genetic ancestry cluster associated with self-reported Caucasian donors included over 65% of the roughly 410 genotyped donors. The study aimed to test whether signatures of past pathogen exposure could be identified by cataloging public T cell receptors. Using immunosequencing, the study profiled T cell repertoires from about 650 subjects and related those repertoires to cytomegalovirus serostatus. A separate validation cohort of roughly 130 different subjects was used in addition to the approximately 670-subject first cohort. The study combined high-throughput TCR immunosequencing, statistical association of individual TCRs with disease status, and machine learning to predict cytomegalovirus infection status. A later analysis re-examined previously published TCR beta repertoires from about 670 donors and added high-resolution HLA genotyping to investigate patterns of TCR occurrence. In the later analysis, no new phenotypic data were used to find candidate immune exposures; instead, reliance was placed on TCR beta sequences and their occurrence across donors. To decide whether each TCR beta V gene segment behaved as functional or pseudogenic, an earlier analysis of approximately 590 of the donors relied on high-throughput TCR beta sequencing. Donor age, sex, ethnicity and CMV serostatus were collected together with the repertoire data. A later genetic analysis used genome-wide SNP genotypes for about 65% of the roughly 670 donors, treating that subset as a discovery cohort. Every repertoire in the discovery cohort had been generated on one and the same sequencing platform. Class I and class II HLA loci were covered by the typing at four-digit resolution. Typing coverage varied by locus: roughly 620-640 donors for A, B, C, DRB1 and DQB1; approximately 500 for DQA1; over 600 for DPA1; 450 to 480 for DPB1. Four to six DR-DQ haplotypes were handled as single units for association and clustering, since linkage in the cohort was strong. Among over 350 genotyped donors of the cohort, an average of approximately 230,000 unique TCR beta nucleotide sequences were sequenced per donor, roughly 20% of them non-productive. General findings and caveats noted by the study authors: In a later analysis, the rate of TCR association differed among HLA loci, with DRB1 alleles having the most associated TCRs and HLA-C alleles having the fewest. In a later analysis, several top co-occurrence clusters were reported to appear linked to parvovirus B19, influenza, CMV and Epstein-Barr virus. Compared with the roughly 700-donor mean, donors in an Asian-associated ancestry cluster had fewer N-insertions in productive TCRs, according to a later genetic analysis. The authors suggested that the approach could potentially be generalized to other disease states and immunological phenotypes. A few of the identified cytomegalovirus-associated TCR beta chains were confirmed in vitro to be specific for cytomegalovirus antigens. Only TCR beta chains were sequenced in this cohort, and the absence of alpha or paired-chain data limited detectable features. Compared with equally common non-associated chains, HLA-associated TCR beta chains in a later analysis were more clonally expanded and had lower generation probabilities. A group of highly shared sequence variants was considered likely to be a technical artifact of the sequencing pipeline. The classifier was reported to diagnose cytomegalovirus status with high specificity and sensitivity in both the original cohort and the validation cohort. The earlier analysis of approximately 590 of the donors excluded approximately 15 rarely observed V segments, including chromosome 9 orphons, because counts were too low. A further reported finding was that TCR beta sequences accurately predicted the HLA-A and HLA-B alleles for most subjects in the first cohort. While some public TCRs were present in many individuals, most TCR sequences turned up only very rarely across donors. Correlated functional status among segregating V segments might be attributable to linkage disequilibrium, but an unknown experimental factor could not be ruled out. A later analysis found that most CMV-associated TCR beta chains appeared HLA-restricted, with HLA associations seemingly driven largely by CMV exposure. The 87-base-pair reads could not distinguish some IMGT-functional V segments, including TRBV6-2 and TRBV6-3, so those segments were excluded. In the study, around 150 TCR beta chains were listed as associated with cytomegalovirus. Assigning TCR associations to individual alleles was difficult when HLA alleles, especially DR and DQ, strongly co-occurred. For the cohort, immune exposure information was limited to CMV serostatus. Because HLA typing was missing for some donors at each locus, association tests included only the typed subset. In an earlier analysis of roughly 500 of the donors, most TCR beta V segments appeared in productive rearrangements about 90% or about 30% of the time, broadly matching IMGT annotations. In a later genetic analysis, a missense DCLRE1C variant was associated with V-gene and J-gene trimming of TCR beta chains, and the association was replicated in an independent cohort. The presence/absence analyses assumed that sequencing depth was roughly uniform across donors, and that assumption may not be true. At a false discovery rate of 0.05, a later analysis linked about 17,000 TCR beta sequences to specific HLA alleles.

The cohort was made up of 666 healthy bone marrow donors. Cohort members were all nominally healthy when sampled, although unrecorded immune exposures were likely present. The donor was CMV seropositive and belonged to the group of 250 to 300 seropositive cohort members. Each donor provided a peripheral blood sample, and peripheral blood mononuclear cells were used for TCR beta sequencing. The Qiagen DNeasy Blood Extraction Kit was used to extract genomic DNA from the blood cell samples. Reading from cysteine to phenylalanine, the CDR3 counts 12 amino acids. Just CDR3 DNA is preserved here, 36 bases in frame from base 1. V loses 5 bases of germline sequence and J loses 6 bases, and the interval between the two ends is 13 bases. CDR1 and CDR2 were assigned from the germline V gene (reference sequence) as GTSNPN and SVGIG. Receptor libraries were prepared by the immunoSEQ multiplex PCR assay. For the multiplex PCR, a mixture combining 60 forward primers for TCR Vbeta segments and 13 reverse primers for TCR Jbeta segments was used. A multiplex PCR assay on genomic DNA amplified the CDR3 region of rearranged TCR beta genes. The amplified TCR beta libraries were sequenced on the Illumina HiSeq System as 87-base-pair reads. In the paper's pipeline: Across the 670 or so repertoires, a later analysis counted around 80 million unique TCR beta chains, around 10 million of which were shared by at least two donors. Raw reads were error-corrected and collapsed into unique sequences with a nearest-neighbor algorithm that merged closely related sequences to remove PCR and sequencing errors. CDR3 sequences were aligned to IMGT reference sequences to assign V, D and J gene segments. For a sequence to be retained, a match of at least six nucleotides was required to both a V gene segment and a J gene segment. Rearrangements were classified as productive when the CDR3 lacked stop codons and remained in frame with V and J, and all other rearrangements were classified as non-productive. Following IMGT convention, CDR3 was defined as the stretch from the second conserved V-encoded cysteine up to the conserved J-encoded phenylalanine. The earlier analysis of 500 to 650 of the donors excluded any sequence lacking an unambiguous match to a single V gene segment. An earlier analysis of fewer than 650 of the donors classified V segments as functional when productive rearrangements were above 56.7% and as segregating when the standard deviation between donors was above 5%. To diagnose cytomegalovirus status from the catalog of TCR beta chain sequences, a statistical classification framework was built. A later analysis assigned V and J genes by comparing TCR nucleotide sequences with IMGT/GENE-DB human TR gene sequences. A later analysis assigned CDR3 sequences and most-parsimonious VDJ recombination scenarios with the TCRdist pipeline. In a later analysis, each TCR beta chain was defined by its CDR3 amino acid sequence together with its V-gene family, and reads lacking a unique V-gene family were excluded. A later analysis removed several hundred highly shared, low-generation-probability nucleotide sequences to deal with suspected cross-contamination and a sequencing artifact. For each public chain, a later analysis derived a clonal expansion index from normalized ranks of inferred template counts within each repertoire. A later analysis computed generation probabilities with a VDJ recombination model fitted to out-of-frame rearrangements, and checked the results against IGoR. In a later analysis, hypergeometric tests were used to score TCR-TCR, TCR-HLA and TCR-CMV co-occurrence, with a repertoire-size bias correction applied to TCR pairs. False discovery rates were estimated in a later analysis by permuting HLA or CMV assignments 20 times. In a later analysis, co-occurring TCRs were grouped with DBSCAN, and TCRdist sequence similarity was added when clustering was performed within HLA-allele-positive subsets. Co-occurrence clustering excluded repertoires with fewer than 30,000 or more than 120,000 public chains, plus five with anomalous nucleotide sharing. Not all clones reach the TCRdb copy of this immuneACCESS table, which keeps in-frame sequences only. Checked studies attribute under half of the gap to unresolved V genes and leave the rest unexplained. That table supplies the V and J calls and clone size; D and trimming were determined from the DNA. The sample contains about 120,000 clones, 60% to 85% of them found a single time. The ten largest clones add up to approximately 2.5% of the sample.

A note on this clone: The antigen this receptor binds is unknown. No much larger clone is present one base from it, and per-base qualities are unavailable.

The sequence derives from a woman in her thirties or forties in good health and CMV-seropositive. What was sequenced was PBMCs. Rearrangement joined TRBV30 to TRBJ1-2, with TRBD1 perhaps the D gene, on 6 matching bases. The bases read TGTGCCTGGGAAAAGGGGGAGAATGGCTACACCTTC. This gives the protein CAWEKGENGYTF.